This T cell receptor beta chain comes out of a study of T cell responses to AZD1222 COVID-19 vaccine. Findings of the study overall: Only after the peak T cell response were repertoires sampled.

Measured with immunoSEQ multiplex PCR; TCRdb has only the in-frame clones, and not every one. The sample lists around 160,000 clones; 75% to 85% were seen once. V lost 6 bases and J lost 1, with 15 bases in between. The CDR3 consists of 15 residues. The V gene's germline CDR1 is KGHSH and CDR2 LQKENI. Notes on this clone: Its antigen is still unknown.

The specimen comprised peripheral blood, sampled on day 0 of MenACWY control vaccination. The sequence was collected from an adult in good health. The chain joins TRBV18 to TRBJ1-1, with D maybe TRBD1 (5 bases). CDR3 loop: CASSGAGQPNTEAFF. The DNA for the CDR3 is TGTGCCAGCTCCGGAGCGGGGCAGCCGAACACTGAAGCTTTCTTT.